Shown below are 13 T cell receptor beta chains from a single sample sequenced in a study of prognosis after radiotherapy for stage I lung cancer. Genomic DNA yielded TCR beta CDR3, amplified by two-round multiplex PCR. Initially, in first-round PCR, primers specific to each TRBV and TRBJ gene were used. MiXCR, applied by TCRdb to the multiplex PCR reads, yields one record per CDR3 protein. The sample consists of some 38,000 distinct CDR3 sequences, roughly a quarter of them appearing once. The sequencing here drew on PBMCs, taken before or after stereotactic body radiation therapy (not recorded which). These receptors came from a donor over 45 with non-small cell lung cancer.

This clonotype is judged medium-sized. The chain is built from TRBV6-1 and TRBJ2-1; a possible D gene is TRBD1 (5 bases). The CDR3 has 14 residues. The V end lost 6 bases, the J end lost 5 bases, and 14 bases lay between the germline ends. Germline CDR1 is MNHNS and CDR2 is SASEGT. The CDR3 nucleotides are TGTGCCAGCAGGGACACCAGCCTGAACAATGAGCAGTTCTTC. Its translation is CASRDTSLNNEQFF.

This clonotype was observed many times. The CDR3 DNA reads as TGTGCCAGCTCACAGGGACAGTCCGAGCAGTACTTC. Its translation is CASSQGQSEQYF. The gene calls are TRBV18 and TRBJ2-7; TRBD1 aligns across 7 bases. This CDR3 has 12 residues. V dropped 4 bases and J dropped 6; count of bases not matched to a gene: 3. Per the germline V gene, CDR1 is KGHSH and CDR2 is LQKENI.

The rearrangement links TRBV20-1 to TRBJ2-7, with TRBD1 matching over 8 bases. Germline-derived CDR1 and CDR2 are DFQATT and SNEGSKA (reference sequence). The CDR3 runs to 15 residues. V was clipped by 1 base and J by 0 bases; unmatched bases: 5. CDR3 sequence reads: CSARVKGQVSYEQYF. The DNA for the CDR3 is TGCAGTGCTAGAGTCAAGGGACAGGTCTCCTACGAGCAGTACTTC.

Ten or more counts support this clonotype. The CDR3 region is CASSYSKWTGQPDATNEKLFF. CDR3 in DNA: TGTGCCAGCAGTTACTCCAAATGGACAGGCCAGCCCGATGCAACTAATGAAAAACTGTTTTTT. The chain is built from TRBV6-2 or TRBV6-3 and TRBJ1-4; 7 nucleotides match TRBD1. The germline CDR1 and CDR2 sequences are MNHEY and SVGEGT. The CDR3 is 21 amino acids. The J segment lost 0 bases and the V segment lost 0 bases, leaving 16 bases of the junction unmatched.

Many counts were recorded for this clonotype. The gene calls are TRBV11-2 and TRBJ2-3; D not resolved. The V end lost 9 bases, the J end lost 2 bases, and 9 bases lay between the germline ends. The CDR3 contains 12 residues. Germline V CDR1 and CDR2: SGHAT, FQNNGV. The CDR3 protein is CASLENTDTQYF. The CDR3 bases are TGTGCCAGTCTCGAAAACACAGATACGCAGTATTTT.

This clonotype was counted at least ten times. CDR3 DNA sequence: TGTGCCAGTAGTATAGCCCGCGGGAGGCAGGAGACCCAGTACTTC. Residues: CASSIARGRQETQYF. This chain connects TRBV19 to TRBJ2-5; TRBD2 matches 8 bases. The CDR3 is 15 amino acids. The J segment lost 5 bases and the V segment lost 1 base, leaving 6 bases of the junction unmatched. The germline gives CDR1 LNHDA, CDR2 SQIVND (reference sequence).

This clonotype was observed many times. The junction departs from germline at one end; a sequencing error may be responsible. V and J are TRBV7-9 and TRBJ2-7; D is unclear. This CDR3 comprises 12 residues. From germline, CDR1 is SEHNR and CDR2 FQNEAQ (reference sequence). This chain's CDR3 is CASSLTSGSWIF. The CDR3 bases are TGTGCCAGCAGTTTAACCTCGGGTTCGTGGATCTTC.

This clonotype was picked up many times. The gene calls are TRBV6-4 and TRBJ2-7, with D perhaps being TRBD1 or TRBD2 (5 bases each). CDR1 is MRHNA and CDR2 is SNTAGT in the germline V gene. V was clipped by 5 bases and J by 0 bases, with 14 bases between them. There are 15 residues in the CDR3. The CDR3 DNA reads TGTGCCAGCAGTTACCCGGCAGGGAGCTCCTACGAGCAGTACTTC. It yields the protein CASSYPAGSSYEQYF.

This clonotype has a count of ten or more. The V call is TRBV6-1, the J call TRBJ1-6; no clear D gene. The CDR3 has 13 residues. Germline V CDR1 and CDR2: MNHNS, SASEGT. Between the trimmed V and J ends, which lost 7 bases and 7 bases, there was a span of 11 bases. CDR3 nucleotides: TGTGCCAGCACCCTAGATGGGAATTCACCCCTCCACTTT. Its translation: CASTLDGNSPLHF.

Many counts were recorded for this clonotype. This sequence joins TRBV15 and TRBJ1-2; weak D call: TRBD1 (6 bases). The CDR3 has 13 residues. Germline loops: CDR1 LNHNV, CDR2 YYDKDF (reference sequence). Trimming shortened V by 5 bases and J by 6 bases, and 13 bases separated the two germline ends. The CDR3 region has the DNA TGTGCCACCAGCGCCTTGAGGGGGGATGGCTACACCTTC. Protein product: CATSALRGDGYTF.

This clonotype has a count of ten or more. This sequence joins TRBV20-1 and TRBJ2-1, with TRBD2 matching 11 bases. The trim removed 0 bases at V and 0 bases at J, leaving 4 bases unmatched. The V gene's germline CDR1 is DFQATT and CDR2 SNEGSKA (reference sequence). The CDR3 runs to 17 residues. CDR3 in amino acids: CSARDRTSGYSYNEQFF. CDR3 coding DNA: TGCAGTGCTAGAGATAGGACTAGCGGGTACTCCTACAATGAGCAGTTCTTC.

This clonotype has at least ten counts. J is TRBJ1-1 and V is TRBV7-9; 7 nucleotides match TRBD1. CDR1 is SEHNR, CDR2 FQNEAQ, per germline (reference sequence). V lost 5 bases, J lost 1 base, and 16 bases stayed unmatched. The CDR3 extends over 18 amino acids. CDR3 sequence (DNA): TGTGCCAGCAGCCTCCGGCCGATAAGACAGGGAGGGAACACTGAAGCTTTCTTT. The encoded protein is CASSLRPIRQGGNTEAFF.

This clonotype occurred many times. The V call is TRBV6-5, the J call TRBJ2-7, with D perhaps matching TRBD1 (6 bases). This CDR3 comprises 16 residues. CDR1 and CDR2 from the germline V gene are MNHEY and SVGAGI. The V gene lost 2 bases and the J gene lost 3 bases, with 17 bases spanning the gap. DNA of the CDR3: TGTGCCAGCAGTTACCCCCGGGACAACTTATACTACGAGCAGTACTTC. It translates to CASSYPRDNLYYEQYF.